A single sample gave rise to the 25 T cell receptor beta chains below, sequenced in a study of cytomegalovirus exposure and HLA in healthy donors. PCR employed 60 Vbeta and 13 Jbeta primers. The protocol was immunoSEQ multiplex PCR, while the TCRdb copy is restricted to in-frame clones and leaves out a portion. This sample's table has fewer than 100,000 clones. The material sequenced was PBMCs. Every receptor here comes from a man aged 18 to 29 in good health and CMV-seropositive.

This chain uses TRBV6-5 with TRBJ2-5; 9 bases fit TRBD1. The DNA end is a closer match to TRBJ2-7, so the J assignment may be wrong. Germline CDR1 reads MNHEY; CDR2 reads SVGAGI. The CDR3 consists of 12 residues. DNA of the CDR3: TGTGCCAGCAGGGGACAGGGATTCGAGCAGTACTTC. It yields the protein CASRGQGFEQYF.

The chain joins TRBV7-9 to TRBJ2-1, with a weak D call TRBD1 (6 bases). This CDR3 contains 15 residues. V lost 4 bases and J 3 bases, leaving 13 bases between the germline ends. Germline lookup yields CDR1 SEHNR and CDR2 FQNEAQ (reference sequence). DNA for the CDR3: TGTGCCAGCAGCTCACAGGGCCCTATCTACAATGAGCAGTTCTTC. Translated: CASSSQGPIYNEQFF.

The chain joins TRBV19 to TRBJ1-5; tentatively, D is TRBD1 (5 bases). V was cut by 6 bases and J by 7 bases, with 13 bases left in between. This CDR3 has 13 residues. CDR1 LNHDA and CDR2 SQIVND come from the germline V gene (reference sequence). For the CDR3, the DNA is TGTGCCAGTAGCCCACAATGGGGCCAGCCCCAGCATTTT. Amino acid sequence: CASSPQWGQPQHF. The full variable domain, in which reference TRBV19 and TRBJ1-5 provide the parts outside the CDR3, is DGGITQSPKYLFRKEGQNVTLSCEQNLNHDAMYWYRQDPGQGLRLIYYSQIVNDFQKGDIAEGYSVSREKKESFPLTVTSAQKNPTAFYLCASSPQWGQPQHFGDGTRLSIL.

The J gene is TRBJ2-7, the V gene TRBV9; no firm D call. CDR3 size: 13 residues. The germline V and J ends were trimmed by 0 bases and 6 bases, with 10 bases remaining between them. CDR1 is SGDLS and CDR2 is YYNGEE in the germline V gene. The CDR3 here is CASSVVAIGEQYF. The CDR3 coding sequence is TGTGCCAGCAGCGTAGTTGCTATCGGCGAGCAGTACTTC.

The V gene is TRBV27, the J gene TRBJ2-1; possible D gene TRBD2, 5 bases. This CDR3 region has 16 residues. Germline-derived CDR1 and CDR2 are MNHEY and SMNVEV (reference sequence). V was pared by 2 bases and J by 6 bases, with 17 bases between. CDR3 sequence reads: CASSLGSPGSGNEQFF. The CDR3 DNA reads as TGTGCCAGCAGTTTAGGGAGTCCTGGGTCGGGCAATGAGCAGTTCTTC.

The chain recombines TRBV28 with TRBJ1-1, with D unclear. This CDR3 has 13 amino acids. Germline CDR1 MDHEN, CDR2 SYDVKM. Trimming shortened V by 6 bases and J by 1 base, and 9 bases separated the two germline ends. Here the CDR3 reads CASRSGENTEAFF. CDR3 nucleotide sequence: TGTGCCAGCAGATCTGGAGAGAACACTGAAGCTTTCTTT.

Turning to this clone: The identical CDR3 is also encoded by other nucleotide sequences in the sample. V usage is TRBV28 and J usage is TRBJ1-5; D gene unclear. The CDR3 totals 11 residues. V lost 5 bases, J lost 3 bases, and 2 bases lay in between. Germline CDR1 reads MDHEN; CDR2 reads SYDVKM. The CDR3 DNA follows: TGTGCCAGCAGTCACAATCAGCCCCAGCATTTT. Residues: CASSHNQPQHF.

CDR3 coding DNA: TGCGCCAGCAGCTTACTAGCGGGGGGGCCGGATACGCAGTATTTT. It translates to CASSLLAGGPDTQYF. J is TRBJ2-3 and V is TRBV5-1, with 13 bases aligning to TRBD2. Germline CDR1 is SGHRS and CDR2 is YFSETQ. The CDR3 is 15 amino acids. The V gene end was trimmed by 2 bases and the J gene end by 6 bases; junction bases not matched to a gene: 3.

The rearrangement links TRBV28 to TRBJ2-7; D call uncertain. The CDR3 contains 12 residues. Looked up from germline, CDR1 is MDHEN and CDR2 is SYDVKM. The ends were cut back, 6 bases at V and 5 bases at J, with 11 bases in the middle. This chain's CDR3 is CASSIAANEQYF. The CDR3 nucleotides are TGTGCCAGCAGCATCGCGGCGAACGAGCAGTACTTC.

The V and J genes are TRBV5-1 and TRBJ1-1; TRBD1 aligns across 12 bases. CDR3 length: 15 amino acids. Germline lookup yields CDR1 SGHRS and CDR2 YFSETQ. V lost 4 bases, J lost 11 bases, and 12 bases stayed unmatched. The DNA of the CDR3 is TGCGCCAGCAGCCAACAGGGACAGGGGGCGGAGGGGGCTTTCTTT. Protein: CASSQQGQGAEGAFF.

The gene calls are TRBV29-1 and TRBJ2-3, with TRBD2 identical over 8 bases. The V gene's germline CDR1 is SQVTM and CDR2 ANQGSEA. Trimming at V came to 5 bases and at J to 4 bases, leaving 11 bases not matched to a gene. This CDR3 is 15 amino acids long. The CDR3 reads CSVPEIAGSSDTQYF. CDR3 in DNA: TGCAGCGTTCCCGAGATAGCGGGGTCCTCAGATACGCAGTATTTT.

The genes are TRBV2 and TRBJ2-7; D might be TRBD1 (5 bases). The length of the CDR3 is 14 residues. Germline CDR1 reads SNHLY; CDR2 reads FYNNEI. Between the trimmed V and J ends, which lost 8 bases and 7 bases, there was a span of 21 bases. The DNA for the CDR3 is TGTGCCAGCCAGTACGGACAAGAGCGTTCGGAGCAGTACTTC. Its translation is CASQYGQERSEQYF.

The CDR3 reads CASSFDRGDTEAFF. In DNA form, the CDR3 reads TGTGCCAGCAGCTTCGACAGGGGAGACACTGAAGCTTTCTTT. This chain joins TRBV7-6 and TRBJ1-1; the match to TRBD1 covers 8 bases. From germline, CDR1 is SGHVS and CDR2 FNYEAQ. V was pared by 3 bases and J by 3 bases, with 3 bases of the junction left unmatched. The length of the CDR3 is 14 residues.

J is TRBJ2-1 and V is TRBV6-7; 13 nucleotides agree with TRBD2. TRBV6-7 is assigned to the ORF class and has an uncertain function. This CDR3 contains 18 residues. V was pared by 2 bases and J by 2 bases, with 6 bases of the junction left unmatched. The CDR3 reads CASSYPGLAGFPYNEQFF. The CDR3 coding sequence is TGTGCCAGCAGTTACCCGGGACTAGCGGGATTCCCCTACAATGAGCAGTTCTTC.

The chain joins TRBV27 to TRBJ1-1; no definite D call. Between the trimmed V and J ends, which lost 7 bases and 1 base, there was a span of 16 bases. The germline V gene has CDR1 MNHEY and CDR2 SMNVEV (reference sequence). CDR3 length: 15 amino acids. CDR3 amino acids: CASNTRERANTEAFF. The CDR3 coding sequence is TGTGCCAGCAATACGAGGGAGAGAGCGAACACTGAAGCTTTCTTT.

Comments on this clone: Different DNA sequences within this sample yield the same CDR3. CDR3 in DNA: TGTGCCAGCTCCCCCAACAGGGGTAAAGAGACCCAGTACTTC. Protein: CASSPNRGKETQYF. The chain recombines TRBV18 with TRBJ2-5; 7 bases are a match to TRBD1. The length of the CDR3 is 14 residues. V lost 6 bases and J lost 3; bases outside the gene matches: 7. CDR1 is KGHSH, CDR2 LQKENI, per germline.

This chain joins TRBV6-5 and TRBJ1-2; no clear D. The CDR3 runs to 14 residues. Trimming pared 6 bases from V and 4 bases from J, leaving 15 bases between. The germline V gene has CDR1 MNHEY and CDR2 SVGAGI. The CDR3, as DNA: TGTGCCAGCAGCCACAAGGAGGTATTCTATGGCTACACCTTC. Its protein product is CASSHKEVFYGYTF.

The V gene is TRBV6-1, the J gene TRBJ2-7; 8 nucleotides match TRBD1. The CDR3 spans 15 residues. Germline loops: CDR1 MNHNS, CDR2 SASEGT. The V and J ends lost 3 bases and 7 bases, in that order; junction bases with no gene match: 11. The chain's CDR3 is CASSDRDRGNGEQYF. CDR3 DNA: TGTGCCAGCAGTGATCGCGACAGGGGTAACGGGGAGCAGTACTTC.

This chain links TRBV7-2 with TRBJ2-5, with TRBD2 matching 9 bases. After removal of 8 bases from V and 5 bases from J, the junction contained 6 bases not matched to a gene. Germline lookup yields CDR1 SGHTA and CDR2 FQGNSA. This CDR3 is built from 13 residues. CDR3 nucleotides: TGTGCCAGCGCGGGGGGGCCGCGGGAGACCCAGTACTTC. Residues: CASAGGPRETQYF.

This chain connects TRBV2 to TRBJ1-2; a weak D match, TRBD1 (6 bases). V was trimmed by 6 bases and J by 8 bases, leaving 16 bases between them. Germline assignment: CDR1 SNHLY and CDR2 FYNNEI. CDR3 size: 13 residues. The CDR3 DNA follows: TGTGCCAGCAGCGCGGCAGGGGCTGGCGGCTACACCTTC. Amino acid sequence: CASSAAGAGGYTF.

This rearrangement joins TRBV5-1 to TRBJ2-3; TRBD1 matches at 8 bases. The germline V gene has CDR1 SGHRS and CDR2 YFSETQ. The V gene end was trimmed by 4 bases and the J gene end by 2 bases; junction bases not matched to a gene: 9. The CDR3 loop spans 16 amino acids. The CDR3 is CASSGEGQGFTDTQYF. In nucleotides, the CDR3 is TGCGCCAGCAGCGGGGAAGGACAGGGTTTCACAGATACGCAGTATTTT.

The rearrangement joins TRBV5-6 to TRBJ1-2; TRBD1 matches 7 bases. The ends lost 4 bases at V and 4 bases at J; junction bases unmatched: 7. The germline CDR1 and CDR2 sequences are SGHDT and YYEEEE. This CDR3 comprises 14 residues. The CDR3 sequence: CASSSKGAAYGYTF. The DNA of the CDR3 is TGTGCCAGCAGCAGTAAGGGGGCAGCCTATGGCTACACCTTC.

J is TRBJ1-1 and V is TRBV27; TRBD1 aligns across 8 bases. J lost 4 bases, V lost 2 bases, and 9 bases had no gene match. CDR3 size: 16 residues. From germline, CDR1 is MNHEY and CDR2 SMNVEV (reference sequence). CDR3: CASSLLSTGAFTEAFF. Here the CDR3 DNA reads TGTGCCAGCAGTTTACTCTCGACAGGGGCCTTCACTGAAGCTTTCTTT.

This chain connects TRBV9 to TRBJ1-1; D is unresolved. Germline assignment: CDR1 SGDLS and CDR2 YYNGEE. Trimming removed 4 bases from V and 1 base from J, with 8 bases in between. There are 13 residues in the CDR3. CDR3 loop: CASSLVPNTEAFF. The DNA for the CDR3 is TGTGCCAGCAGCCTCGTTCCGAACACTGAAGCTTTCTTT.

The chain combines TRBV25-1 with TRBJ1-5; possible D gene TRBD1, 5 bases. The CDR3 extends over 13 amino acids. Germline assignment: CDR1 MGHDK and CDR2 SYGVNS. Trimming removed 2 bases at V and 7 bases at J, with 9 bases between. Written as DNA, the CDR3 is TGTGCCAGCAGTGAACAGGGTGGCCAGCCCCAGCATTTT. It is translated as CASSEQGGQPQHF.